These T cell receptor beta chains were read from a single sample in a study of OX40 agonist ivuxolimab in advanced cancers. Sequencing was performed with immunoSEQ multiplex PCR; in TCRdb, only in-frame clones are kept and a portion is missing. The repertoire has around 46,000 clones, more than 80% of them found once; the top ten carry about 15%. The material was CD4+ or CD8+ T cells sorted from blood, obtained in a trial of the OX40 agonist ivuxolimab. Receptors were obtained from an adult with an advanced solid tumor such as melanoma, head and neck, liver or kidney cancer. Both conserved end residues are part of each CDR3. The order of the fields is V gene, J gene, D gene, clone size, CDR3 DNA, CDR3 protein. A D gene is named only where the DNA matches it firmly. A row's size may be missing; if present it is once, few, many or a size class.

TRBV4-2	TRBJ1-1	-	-	TGTGCCAGCAGCCAAGAGAGTCACCCCGAAGCTTTCTTT	CASSQESHPEAFF
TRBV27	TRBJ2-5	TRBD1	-	TGTGCCAGCAGTTTATGGCCGTTGACAGGGCCAGAGACCCAGTACTTC	CASSLWPLTGPETQYF
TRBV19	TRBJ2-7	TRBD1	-	TGTGCCAGTAGTGTCAGGACAGGGGACTACGAGCAGTACTTC	CASSVRTGDYEQYF
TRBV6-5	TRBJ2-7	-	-	TGTGCCAGCAGTGAAGACTGGGTCTACGAGCAGTACTTC	CASSEDWVYEQYF
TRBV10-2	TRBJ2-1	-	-	TGCGCCAGCAGTGAGGGAGGGGGGCGCAATGAGCAGTTCTTC	CASSEGGGRNEQFF
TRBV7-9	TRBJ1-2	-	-	TGTGCCAGCAGCTCCTCGGCGGGGGCCTATGGCTACACCTTC	CASSSSAGAYGYTF
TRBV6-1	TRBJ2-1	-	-	TGTGCCAGTGGGGGAAACAATGAGCAGTTCTTC	CASGGNNEQFF
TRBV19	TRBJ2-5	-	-	TGTGCCAGTAGTATTTATCTGAAAGAGACCCAGTACTTC	CASSIYLKETQYF
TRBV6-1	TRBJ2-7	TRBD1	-	TGTGCCAGCAGCCAAGGACAGGGGCCCTCCTACGAGCAGTACTTC	CASSQGQGPSYEQYF
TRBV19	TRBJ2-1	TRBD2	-	TGTGCCAGCCAGGGCGGGAGGGCCTGGTATGAGCAGTTCTTC	CASQGGRAWYEQFF
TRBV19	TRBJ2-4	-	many	TGTGCCAGTAGTATCGGGGGGCCGGAATTTACCAAAAACATTCAGTACTTC	CASSIGGPEFTKNIQYF
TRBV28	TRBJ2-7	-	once	TGTGCCAGCAGTTTGCCGATCAGGGAAATCTCCTACGAGCAGTACTTC	CASSLPIREISYEQYF
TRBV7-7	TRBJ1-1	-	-	TGTGCCAGCAGCTTTATAAACACTGAAGCTTTCTTT	CASSFINTEAFF
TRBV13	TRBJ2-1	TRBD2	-	TGTGCCAGCAGCTTTTGGACTAGCGGGGTCAATGAGCAGTTCTTC	CASSFWTSGVNEQFF
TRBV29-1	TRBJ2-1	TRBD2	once	TGCAGCGAGACCGCGGGACTAGGAAACAATGAGCAGTTCTTC	CSETAGLGNNEQFF
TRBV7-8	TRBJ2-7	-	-	TGTGCCAGCAGCTTGGAACTCCTCTACGAGCAGTACTTC	CASSLELLYEQYF
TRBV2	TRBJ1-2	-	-	TGTGCCAGCAGCGACGGACAGTCGGCTTATGGCTACACCTTC	CASSDGQSAYGYTF
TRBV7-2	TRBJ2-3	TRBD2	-	TGTGCCAGCAGCGTTTTAGCGGGGGGGCCAGATACGCAGTATTTT	CASSVLAGGPDTQYF
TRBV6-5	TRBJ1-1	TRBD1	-	TGTGCCAGCAGTTACTGGGGGACAGATAGCACTGAAGCTTTCTTT	CASSYWGTDSTEAFF
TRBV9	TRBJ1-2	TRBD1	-	TGTGCCAGCAGCGCCGTAGACAGGGCGTTTGCCGGCTACACCTTC	CASSAVDRAFAGYTF
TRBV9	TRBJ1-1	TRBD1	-	TGTGCCAGCAGCGTAGTCGCAGGGGGCATGAACACTGAAGCTTTCTTT	CASSVVAGGMNTEAFF
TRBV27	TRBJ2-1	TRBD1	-	TGTGCCAGCCGAACAGGGGGCGGACTTAATGAGCAGTTCTTC	CASRTGGGLNEQFF